This section outlines one T cell receptor (beta chain) sequence together with its context. Its target is not known. Trimming left V 3 bases short and J 3 bases short, with 8 bases between. Germline V gives CDR1 KGHSH, CDR2 LQKENI. This CDR3 is 13 amino acids long. Data came from immunoSEQ multiplex PCR; TCRdb stores just in-frame clones and leaves some out. The sample gives some 1.4 million clones, roughly 96% of which show up once; 1% to 1.5% is in the top ten. These data are taken from a study of shared clonotypes between healthy human individuals. Study-wide points: Donors were few, which limited the genetic and exposure-history diversity represented.

Input material: naive CD4+ T cells sorted from blood. Subset indicated: CD45RA+ positively selected. This TCR derives from a man in his thirties or forties in good health. The chain is built from TRBV18 and TRBJ1-2; perhaps TRBD1 as D (5 bases). The CDR3 sequence is CASSPRVDYGYTF. Written as DNA, the CDR3 is TGTGCCAGCTCACCCAGGGTTGACTATGGCTACACCTTC. Based on the CDR3 plus reference TRBV18 and TRBJ1-2, the full variable domain is NAGVMQNPRHLVRRRGQEARLRCSPMKGHSHVYWYRQLPEEGLKFMVYLQKENIIDESGMPKERFSAEFPKEGPSILRIQQVVRGDSAAYFCASSPRVDYGYTFGSGTRLTVV.